This T cell receptor (beta chain) was identified during a study of blood T cell repertoires in COVID-19. Study context: From the United States, Italy and Spain came samples of acute and convalescent COVID-19. Sample material is recorded as cDNA or gDNA derived from T cells, B-cell-depleted T cells, or PBMCs.

V shed 1 base and J shed 1 base, with 11 bases lying between them. The germline V gene has CDR1 LNHDA and CDR2 SQIVND (reference sequence). This CDR3 has 16 amino acids. Original data processing: For nucleated cells, counts were estimated from reference gene primer amplification. TCRdb's table, derived via immunoSEQ multiplex PCR, lists solely in-frame clones and lacks some. The D gene and trimming were derived from the DNA, and the V and J assignments and clone size from that table. The sample has approximately 20,000 clones; around 83% are singletons. The chain combines TRBV19 with TRBJ2-1; possibly TRBD2 for D (6 bases). The sample consisted of peripheral blood. The receptor was derived from a man in his 70s with acute or convalescent COVID-19. The DNA of the CDR3 is TGTGCCAGTAGTATAGGTGGGAGGTTATCCTACAATGAGCAGTTCTTC. Translation: CASSIGGRLSYNEQFF.